The 28 T cell receptor beta chains below come from one sample, sequenced in a study of CD8 T cells in ankylosing spondylitis. MiXCR, run by TCRdb on the 5' RACE reads, gives a single entry per CDR3 protein. The table includes 290,000 or so distinct CDR3 sequences, roughly 20% detected once. Sequencing was performed on blood, either unsorted or a sorted T cell fraction (not recorded which). Source of these receptors: a female donor with ankylosing spondylitis or in good health (not recorded which).

The V and J genes are TRBV28 and TRBJ1-4; 9 nucleotides align to TRBD1. The junction had 12 bases not matched to a gene; V was cut back by 5 bases and J by 8 bases. The CDR3 runs to 16 residues. Per the germline V gene, CDR1 is MDHEN and CDR2 is SYDVKM. As DNA, the CDR3 is TGTGCCAGCAGTATACTGGGGACAGGGTCGGGGGAAAAACTGTTTTTT. It translates to CASSILGTGSGEKLFF.

This sequence joins TRBV29-1 and TRBJ1-4; D is ambiguous. The CDR3 sequence is 13 residues long. V was clipped by 7 bases and J by 9 bases, with 18 bases between them. Germline V CDR1 and CDR2: SQVTM, ANQGSEA. In nucleotides, the CDR3 is TGCAGCGCTAATATCGGGGTAGGGAAAAAACTGTTTTTT. Its protein is CSANIGVGKKLFF.

There are a few counts of this clonotype. The chain is built from TRBV6-2 or TRBV6-3 and TRBJ2-2, with D perhaps TRBD1 (5 bases). This CDR3 region has 17 residues. V was pared by 0 bases and J by 4 bases, with 15 bases between. Germline V lookup: CDR1 MNHEY, CDR2 SVGEGT. This CDR3 is CASSYSLSGIGTGELFF. DNA of the CDR3: TGTGCCAGCAGTTACTCCCTGTCAGGGATTGGCACCGGGGAGCTGTTTTTT.

V gene TRBV18 combines with J gene TRBJ2-1; 8 bases align to TRBD2. This CDR3 contains 15 residues. The germline V gene has CDR1 KGHSH and CDR2 LQKENI. V shed 0 bases, J shed 9 bases, and the junction held 7 bases outside the gene matches. The CDR3 sequence is CASSPPSGTRSEQFF. As DNA, the CDR3 is TGTGCCAGCTCACCACCTTCAGGGACTAGGTCTGAGCAGTTCTTC.

V and J are TRBV20-1 and TRBJ2-7, with D possibly being TRBD2 (6 bases). The germline gives CDR1 DFQATT, CDR2 SNEGSKA (reference sequence). This CDR3 contains 15 residues. Trimming removed 3 bases at V and 3 bases at J, with 18 bases between. Here the CDR3 reads CSARSKDYSYYEQYF. In DNA form, the CDR3 reads TGCAGTGCTAGGAGTAAGGACTACTCTTACTACGAGCAGTACTTC.

The chain employs TRBV20-1 and TRBJ2-7, with 12 bases that match TRBD2. V lost 4 bases and J lost 3; bases outside the gene matches: 4. The germline gives CDR1 DFQATT, CDR2 SNEGSKA (reference sequence). CDR3 length: 14 residues. The CDR3 DNA sequence: TGCAGTGCTATACTAGCGGGAGGCCTCTACGAGCAGTACTTC. Protein product: CSAILAGGLYEQYF.

This clonotype was seen a few times. This chain uses TRBV24-1 with TRBJ2-1; tentatively, D is TRBD2 (5 bases). Trimming shortened V by 9 bases and J by 8 bases, and 10 bases separated the two germline ends. The CDR3 is made up of 11 amino acids. The germline gives CDR1 KGHDR, CDR2 SFDVKD. CDR3 DNA sequence: TGTGCCACCTCACGGACTGATGAGCAGTTCTTC. Translated, it gives CATSRTDEQFF.

The gene calls are TRBV24-1 and TRBJ2-7, with D maybe TRBD1 (5 bases). V was trimmed by 7 bases and J by 7 bases, leaving 19 bases between them. The CDR3 has 14 amino acids. CDR1 KGHDR and CDR2 SFDVKD come from the germline V gene. The CDR3 region is CATRRRQLELEQYF. CDR3 coding DNA: TGTGCCACCAGACGGCGACAGCTTGAGTTGGAGCAGTACTTC.

V is TRBV18 and J is TRBJ2-1, with TRBD2 matching 7 bases. There are 16 residues in the CDR3. Germline-derived CDR1 and CDR2 are KGHSH and LQKENI. The V gene end was trimmed by 6 bases and the J gene end by 0 bases; junction bases not matched to a gene: 8. CDR3 protein: CASSTTGGSSYNEQFF. The CDR3 DNA is TGTGCCAGCTCCACCACGGGCGGGAGCTCCTACAATGAGCAGTTCTTC.

The chain has TRBV6-1 and TRBJ2-5; TRBD2 matches at 10 bases. Per germline, CDR1 MNHNS and CDR2 SASEGT. The V gene end was trimmed by 4 bases and the J gene end by 1 base; junction bases not matched to a gene: 6. The CDR3 totals 16 residues. The CDR3 DNA reads as TGTGCCAGCAGTGTTCTAGCGGGAGCCCTCCAAGAGACCCAGTACTTC. This encodes CASSVLAGALQETQYF.

J is TRBJ2-7 and V is TRBV10-3; D gene unclear. Trimming stripped 2 bases from V and 0 bases from J, with 14 bases between. This CDR3 comprises 16 residues. Per germline, CDR1 ENHRY and CDR2 SYGVKD. The CDR3 coding sequence is TGTGCCATCAGTGAGGGGAAGACCCTATTCTCCTACGAGCAGTACTTC. Its protein product is CAISEGKTLFSYEQYF.

This chain links TRBV18 with TRBJ2-1, with D possibly being TRBD1 or TRBD2 (5 bases each). Between the trimmed V and J ends, which lost 6 bases and 9 bases, there was a span of 24 bases. Germline loops: CDR1 KGHSH, CDR2 LQKENI. This CDR3 has 16 residues. CDR3 bases: TGTGCCAGCTCCGATGCCCGGGGCCTTTCGGGCTTTGAGCAGTTCTTC. It translates to CASSDARGLSGFEQFF.

V gene TRBV6-1 combines with J gene TRBJ1-1; TRBD1 matches at 9 bases. The V gene end was trimmed by 6 bases and the J gene end by 7 bases; junction bases not matched to a gene: 6. Germline-derived CDR1 and CDR2 are MNHNS and SASEGT. This CDR3 is built from 13 residues. CDR3 sequence (DNA): TGTGCCAGCAGCGTACAGGGGGCAATTGAAGCTTTCTTT. This translates into CASSVQGAIEAFF.

This clonotype has more than one count but fewer than ten. The chain employs TRBV5-1 and TRBJ2-5, with a weak D call TRBD1 (5 bases). Germline assignment: CDR1 SGHRS and CDR2 YFSETQ. The CDR3 length is 15 residues. V shed 0 bases and J shed 1 base, with 10 bases lying between them. CDR3 sequence: CASSLAGISQETQYF. The CDR3 coding sequence is TGCGCCAGCAGCTTGGCAGGGATTTCCCAAGAGACCCAGTACTTC.

The chain has TRBV7-9 and TRBJ2-5; D remains ambiguous. The CDR3 extends over 15 amino acids. The germline V gene encodes CDR1 SEHNR and CDR2 FQNEAQ (reference sequence). The V end lost 1 base, the J end lost 4 bases, and 13 bases lay between the germline ends. CDR3 protein: CASSLDGVLRETQYF. Here the CDR3 DNA reads TGTGCCAGCAGCTTAGATGGGGTTCTACGAGAGACCCAGTACTTC.

The table lists this clonotype with a few counts. The rearrangement links TRBV6-1 to TRBJ2-6; D perhaps matches TRBD1 (6 bases). This CDR3 comprises 17 residues. Per the germline V gene, CDR1 is MNHNS and CDR2 is SASEGT. Trimming removed 5 bases at V and 0 bases at J, with 14 bases between. CDR3 amino acids: CASSQGTASSGANVLTF. The CDR3, as DNA: TGTGCCAGCAGTCAGGGGACGGCGAGCTCTGGGGCCAACGTCCTGACTTTC.

This clonotype was counted at least ten times. The V gene is TRBV20-1, the J gene TRBJ1-6; D is uncertain. CDR3 length: 12 residues. Germline V CDR1 and CDR2: DFQATT, SNEGSKA (reference sequence). Trimming took off 3 bases at V and 6 bases at J, with 6 bases between the two ends. The chain's CDR3 is CSARGGNSPLHF. The DNA of the CDR3 is TGCAGTGCTAGGGGTGGTAATTCACCCCTCCACTTT.

The chain links TRBV3-1 to TRBJ1-4; no definite D call. CDR1 and CDR2 from the germline V gene are LGHDT and YNNKEL (reference sequence). Trimming pared 3 bases from V and 0 bases from J, leaving 8 bases between. The CDR3 spans 15 residues. The CDR3 coding sequence is TGTGCCAGCAGCCACTCCGGGACAACTAATGAAAAACTGTTTTTT. Translated: CASSHSGTTNEKLFF.

This clonotype was observed a single time. The chain recombines TRBV5-4 with TRBJ2-1, with 8 bases that match TRBD2. Per the germline V gene, CDR1 is SGHNT and CDR2 is YYREEE (reference sequence). The CDR3 length is 12 residues. Trimming at V came to 3 bases and at J to 9 bases, leaving 2 bases not matched to a gene. The CDR3 DNA is TGTGCCAGCAGCTCTGCGGGGGGTGAGCAGTTCTTC. It yields the protein CASSSAGGEQFF.

The genes are TRBV6-1 and TRBJ2-3; no firm D call. The ends were cut back, 8 bases at V and 5 bases at J, with 20 bases in the middle. This CDR3 contains 15 residues. From germline, CDR1 is MNHNS and CDR2 SASEGT. The CDR3 DNA follows: TGTGCCAGCCAAAGCAGACTCAACCAGGAAGATACGCAGTATTTT. Residues: CASQSRLNQEDTQYF.

Comment on this clonotype: Germline and junction disagree at one end, which may indicate a read error. The rearrangement uses TRBV29-1 and TRBJ2-5, with D tentatively TRBD2 (7 bases). CDR1 is SQVTM and CDR2 is ANQGSEA in the germline V gene. The CDR3 extends over 13 amino acids. In DNA form, the CDR3 reads TGCAGCGTCGAAGGGGGAGGGAAAGAGACCCAGTACTTC. Its translation is CSVEGGGKETQYF. Filled out from reference TRBV29-1 and TRBJ2-5, the complete variable domain reads SAVISQKPSRDICQRGTSLTIQCQVDSQVTMMFWYRQQPGQSLTLIATANQGSEATYESGFVIDKFPISRPNLTFSTLTVSNMSPEDSSIYLCSVEGGGKETQYFGPGTRLLVL.

The rearrangement uses TRBV5-6 and TRBJ1-1; D remains ambiguous. The CDR3 runs to 14 residues. The V gene lost 0 bases and the J gene lost 3 bases, with 9 bases spanning the gap. The germline V gene has CDR1 SGHDT and CDR2 YYEEEE. CDR3 DNA: TGTGCCAGCAGCTTGGTGGCAGCCTACACTGAAGCTTTCTTT. It encodes CASSLVAAYTEAFF.

V gene TRBV20-1 combines with J gene TRBJ2-7, with TRBD2 as a possible D gene (6 bases). The germline CDR1 and CDR2 sequences are DFQATT and SNEGSKA (reference sequence). V dropped 5 bases and J dropped 0 bases, with 14 bases sitting between them. This CDR3 spans 14 amino acids. CDR3 nucleotides: TGCAGTGCTGAAGGGCGCGGGAACTCCTACGAGCAGTACTTC. Translation gives CSAEGRGNSYEQYF.

This clonotype turned up a few times. The gene calls are TRBV6-1 and TRBJ1-2, with 7 bases fitting TRBD1. V dropped 7 bases and J dropped 4; count of bases not matched to a gene: 6. The germline V gene has CDR1 MNHNS and CDR2 SASEGT. The CDR3 runs 13 residues. In DNA, the CDR3 is TGTGCCAGCAACAGGGGCGCAGGCTATGGCTACACCTTC. Translating it yields CASNRGAGYGYTF.

This clonotype was counted a few times. This chain uses TRBV11-2 with TRBJ2-5, with D uncertain. There are 12 residues in the CDR3. V lost 7 bases and J lost 9, with 15 bases in between. Germline V gives CDR1 SGHAT, CDR2 FQNNGV. The CDR3 nucleotides are TGTGCCAGCAACTCCCGTTACAATCCCCAGTACTTC. Residues: CASNSRYNPQYF.

The J gene is TRBJ2-3, the V gene TRBV7-2, with no clear D. CDR1 and CDR2 from the germline V gene are SGHTA and FQGNSA. Trimming took off 1 base at V and 4 bases at J, with 9 bases between the two ends. The CDR3 covers 14 residues. The CDR3 spells CASSLGVPADTQYF. CDR3 in DNA: TGTGCCAGCAGCTTAGGGGTACCGGCAGATACGCAGTATTTT.

The chain couples TRBV10-1 to TRBJ2-1; D may be TRBD1 or TRBD2 (5 bases each). The V end lost 3 bases, the J end lost 6 bases, and 6 bases lay between the germline ends. The germline gives CDR1 WNHNN, CDR2 SYGVQD (reference sequence). The CDR3 consists of 12 residues. Here the CDR3 reads CASSDGANEQFF. The CDR3 nucleotides read TGCGCCAGCAGTGACGGGGCCAATGAGCAGTTCTTC.

In this sample, this clonotype turned up many times. The rearrangement joins TRBV29-1 to TRBJ2-1; D may be TRBD1 (5 bases). This CDR3 is built from 13 residues. The germline CDR1 and CDR2 sequences are SQVTM and ANQGSEA. V shed 7 bases and J shed 9 bases, with 19 bases lying between them. The CDR3 DNA reads as TGCAGCGCAAAGACAGATCTCTGGGCTGAGCAGTTCTTC. It translates to CSAKTDLWAEQFF.